The T cell receptor beta chain under discussion was sequenced for a study of blood T cells in healthy people across ages. The CDR3 runs 15 residues. The V segment lost 0 bases and the J segment 5 bases; nucleotides outside the gene matches: 7. CDR1 and CDR2 from the germline V gene are SGDLS and YYNGEE. Study results and limitations: Age showed a roughly linear inverse relationship with TCR beta diversity per million T cells.

Points on this clonotype: The antigen remains undetermined.

A second about 7 to 11 cycle PCR used barcoded and J-beta primers. TCRdb re-analysed the 5' RACE reads in MiXCR, keeping a single row per CDR3 protein. The sample yields 700,000 to 950,000 distinct CDR3 sequences, around 40% seen once. The gene calls are TRBV9 and TRBJ2-7, with 8 bases that match TRBD1. This receptor was identified in an older woman in good health. The specimen was blood. CDR3 protein: CASSVADGQGNEQYF. CDR3 nucleotide sequence: TGTGCCAGCAGCGTAGCTGACGGACAGGGCAACGAGCAGTACTTC.